This section outlines one TCR beta chain sequence together with its context. The sample is drawn from a study of blood T cell repertoires in COVID-19. CDR1 is SGHRS and CDR2 is YFSETQ in the germline V gene. The CDR3 spans 16 residues. Trimming took 0 bases from V and 1 from J, leaving 13 bases between them. Clones were sequenced by immunoSEQ multiplex PCR, and TCRdb holds only the in-frame ones, with some missing. The repertoire has fewer than 350,000 clones, more than 80% of them found once; the top ten carry roughly 4%. Sequences were obtained from PBMCs or T cells enriched from blood (not recorded which). This clonotype was obtained from a woman in her twenties or thirties with acute COVID-19. The chain has TRBV5-1 and TRBJ1-1; D uncertain. CDR3 sequence: CASSLEAPGPNTEAFF. The CDR3 DNA is TGCGCCAGCAGCTTGGAGGCGCCAGGCCCGAACACTGAAGCTTTCTTT.